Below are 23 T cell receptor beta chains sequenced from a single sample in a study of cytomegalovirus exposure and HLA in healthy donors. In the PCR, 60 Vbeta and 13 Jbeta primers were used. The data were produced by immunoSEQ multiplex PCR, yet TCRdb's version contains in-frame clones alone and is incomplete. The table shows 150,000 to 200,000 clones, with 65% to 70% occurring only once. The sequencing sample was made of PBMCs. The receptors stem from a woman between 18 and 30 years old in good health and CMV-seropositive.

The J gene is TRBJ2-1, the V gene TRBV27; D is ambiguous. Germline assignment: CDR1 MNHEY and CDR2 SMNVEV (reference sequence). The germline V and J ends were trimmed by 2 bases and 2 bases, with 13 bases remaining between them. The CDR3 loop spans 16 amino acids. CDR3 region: CASSLEVPLAYNEQFF. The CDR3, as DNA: TGTGCCAGCAGTTTAGAGGTCCCCCTTGCCTACAATGAGCAGTTCTTC.

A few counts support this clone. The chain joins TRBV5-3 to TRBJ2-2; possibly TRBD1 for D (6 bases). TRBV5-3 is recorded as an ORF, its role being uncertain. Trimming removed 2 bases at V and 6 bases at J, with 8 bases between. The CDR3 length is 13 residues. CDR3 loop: CARSFGQSGELFF. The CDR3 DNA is TGTGCCAGAAGCTTTGGACAGTCCGGGGAGCTGTTTTTT.

CDR3 DNA: TGCAGCGTTTCAGGGGGGACTTTAGCGGTTCAGTTCTTC. Translating it yields CSVSGGTLAVQFF. This chain links TRBV29-1 with TRBJ2-1, with D tentatively TRBD1 (7 bases). The CDR3 consists of 13 residues. Trimming shortened V by 5 bases and J by 13 bases, and 21 bases separated the two germline ends. Germline V gene lookup returns CDR1 SQVTM and CDR2 ANQGSEA.

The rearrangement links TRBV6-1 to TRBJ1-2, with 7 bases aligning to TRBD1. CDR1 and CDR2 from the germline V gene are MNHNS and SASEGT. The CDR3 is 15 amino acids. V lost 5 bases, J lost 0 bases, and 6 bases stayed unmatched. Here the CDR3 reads CASSSPGQSNYGYTF. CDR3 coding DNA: TGTGCCAGCAGTTCCCCGGGACAGTCTAACTATGGCTACACCTTC.

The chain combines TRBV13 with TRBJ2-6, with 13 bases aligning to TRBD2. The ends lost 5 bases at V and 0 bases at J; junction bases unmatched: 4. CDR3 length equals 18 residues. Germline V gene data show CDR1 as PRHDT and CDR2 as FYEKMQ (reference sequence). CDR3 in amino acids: CASSNGLAGVSGANVLTF. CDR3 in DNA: TGTGCCAGCAGCAATGGACTAGCGGGGGTCTCTGGGGCCAACGTCCTGACTTTC.

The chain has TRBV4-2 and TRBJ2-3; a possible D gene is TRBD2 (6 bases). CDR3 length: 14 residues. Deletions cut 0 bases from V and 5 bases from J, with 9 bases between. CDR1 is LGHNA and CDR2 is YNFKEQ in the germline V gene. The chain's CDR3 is CASSQEEGRDTQYF. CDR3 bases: TGTGCCAGCAGCCAAGAGGAGGGTAGAGATACGCAGTATTTT.

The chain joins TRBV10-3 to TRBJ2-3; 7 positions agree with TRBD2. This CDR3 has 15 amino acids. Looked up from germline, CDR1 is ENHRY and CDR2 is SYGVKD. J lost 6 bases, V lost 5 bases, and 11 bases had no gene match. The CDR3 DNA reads TGTGCCATCAGTCAAGCGGGACCGCTCGGCGATACGCAGTATTTT. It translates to CAISQAGPLGDTQYF.

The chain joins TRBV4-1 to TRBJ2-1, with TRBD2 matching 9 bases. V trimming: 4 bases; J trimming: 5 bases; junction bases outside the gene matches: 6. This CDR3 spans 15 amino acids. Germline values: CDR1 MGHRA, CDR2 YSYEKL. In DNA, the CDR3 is TGCGCCAGCAGCCCGTGGACTAGCGAACACAATGAGCAGTTCTTC. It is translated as CASSPWTSEHNEQFF.

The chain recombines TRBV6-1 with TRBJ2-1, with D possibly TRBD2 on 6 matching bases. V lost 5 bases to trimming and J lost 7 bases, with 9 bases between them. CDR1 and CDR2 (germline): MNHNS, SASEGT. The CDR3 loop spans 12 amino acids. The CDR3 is CASSIAGNEQFF. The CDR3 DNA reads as TGTGCCAGCAGTATCGCGGGGAATGAGCAGTTCTTC.

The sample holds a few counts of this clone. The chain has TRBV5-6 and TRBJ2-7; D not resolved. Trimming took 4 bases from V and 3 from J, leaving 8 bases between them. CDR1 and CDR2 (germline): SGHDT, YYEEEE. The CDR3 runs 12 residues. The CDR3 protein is CASSASSYEQYF. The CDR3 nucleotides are TGTGCCAGCAGCGCTTCCAGCTACGAGCAGTACTTC.

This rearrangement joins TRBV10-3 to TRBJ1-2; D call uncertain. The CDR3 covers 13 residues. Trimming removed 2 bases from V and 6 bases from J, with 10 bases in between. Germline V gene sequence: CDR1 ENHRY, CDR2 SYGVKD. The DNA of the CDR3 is TGTGCCATCAGTGAGACGGACGGGGATGGCTACACCTTC. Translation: CAISETDGDGYTF.

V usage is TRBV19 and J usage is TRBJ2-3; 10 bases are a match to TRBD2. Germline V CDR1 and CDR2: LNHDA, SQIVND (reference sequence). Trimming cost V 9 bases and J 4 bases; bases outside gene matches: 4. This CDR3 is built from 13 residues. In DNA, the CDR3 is TGTGCCAGCCAAGCGGGAGGGCCAGATACGCAGTATTTT. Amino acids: CASQAGGPDTQYF.

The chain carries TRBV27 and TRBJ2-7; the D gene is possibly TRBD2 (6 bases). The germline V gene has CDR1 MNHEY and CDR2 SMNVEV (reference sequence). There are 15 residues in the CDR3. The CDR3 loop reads CASSLGGRDFFWKIV. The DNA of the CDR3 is TGTGCCAGCAGTTTAGGTGGCAGGGACTTTTTCTGGAAAATTGTC.

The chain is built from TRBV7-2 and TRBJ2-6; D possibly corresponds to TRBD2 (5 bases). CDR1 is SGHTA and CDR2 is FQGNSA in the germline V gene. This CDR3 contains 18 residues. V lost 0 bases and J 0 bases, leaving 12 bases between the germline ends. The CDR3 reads CASSLAPLAGSGANVLTF. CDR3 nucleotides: TGTGCCAGCAGCTTAGCCCCTCTTGCGGGCTCTGGGGCCAACGTCCTGACTTTC.

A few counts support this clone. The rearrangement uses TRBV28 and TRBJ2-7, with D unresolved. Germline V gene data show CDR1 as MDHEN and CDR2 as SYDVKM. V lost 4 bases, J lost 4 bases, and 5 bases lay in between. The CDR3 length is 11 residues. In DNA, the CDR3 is TGTGCCAGCAGTTCGGAGTACGAGCAGTACTTC. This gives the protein CASSSEYEQYF.

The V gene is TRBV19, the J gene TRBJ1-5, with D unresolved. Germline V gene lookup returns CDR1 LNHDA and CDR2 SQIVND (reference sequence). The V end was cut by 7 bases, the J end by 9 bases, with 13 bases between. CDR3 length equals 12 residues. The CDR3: CASTGYSRPQHF. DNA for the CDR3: TGTGCCAGTACAGGCTACTCAAGGCCCCAGCATTTT.

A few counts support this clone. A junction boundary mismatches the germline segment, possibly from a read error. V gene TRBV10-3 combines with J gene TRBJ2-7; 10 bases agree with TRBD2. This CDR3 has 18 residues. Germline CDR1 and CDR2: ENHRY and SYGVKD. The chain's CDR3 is CASSPGLADAGDSYEQYF. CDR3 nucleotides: TGTGCCAGCAGTCCCGGACTAGCGGACGCGGGGGACTCCTACGAGCAGTACTTC.

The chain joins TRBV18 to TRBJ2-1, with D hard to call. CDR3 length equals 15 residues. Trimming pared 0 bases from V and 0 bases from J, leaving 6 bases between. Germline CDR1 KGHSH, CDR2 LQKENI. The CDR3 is CASSPPSSSYNEQFF. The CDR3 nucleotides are TGTGCCAGCTCACCACCCTCGAGCTCCTACAATGAGCAGTTCTTC.

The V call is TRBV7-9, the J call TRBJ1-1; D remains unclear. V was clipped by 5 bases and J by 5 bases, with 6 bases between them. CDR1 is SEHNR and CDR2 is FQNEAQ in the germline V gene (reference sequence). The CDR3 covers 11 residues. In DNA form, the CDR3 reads TGTGCCAGCAGCCCCGGGACTGAAGCTTTCTTT. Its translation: CASSPGTEAFF.

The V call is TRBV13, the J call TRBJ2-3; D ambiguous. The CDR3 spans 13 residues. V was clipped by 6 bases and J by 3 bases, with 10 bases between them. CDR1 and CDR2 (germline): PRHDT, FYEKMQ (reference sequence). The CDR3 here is CASRSANTDTQYF. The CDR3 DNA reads TGTGCCAGCAGATCAGCGAATACAGATACGCAGTATTTT.

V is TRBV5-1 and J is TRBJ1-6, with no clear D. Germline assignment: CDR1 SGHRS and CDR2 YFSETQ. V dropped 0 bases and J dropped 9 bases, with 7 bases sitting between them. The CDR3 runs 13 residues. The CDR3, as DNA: TGCGCCAGCAGCTTGGCCTTGAGTTCACCCCTCCACTTT. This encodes CASSLALSSPLHF.

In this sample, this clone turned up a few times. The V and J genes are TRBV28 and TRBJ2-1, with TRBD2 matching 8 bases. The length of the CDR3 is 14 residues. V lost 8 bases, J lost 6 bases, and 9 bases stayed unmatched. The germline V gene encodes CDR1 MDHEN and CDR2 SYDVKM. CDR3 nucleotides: TGTGCCAGCCTTAGAGCGGGAGCTACCAATGAGCAGTTCTTC. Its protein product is CASLRAGATNEQFF.

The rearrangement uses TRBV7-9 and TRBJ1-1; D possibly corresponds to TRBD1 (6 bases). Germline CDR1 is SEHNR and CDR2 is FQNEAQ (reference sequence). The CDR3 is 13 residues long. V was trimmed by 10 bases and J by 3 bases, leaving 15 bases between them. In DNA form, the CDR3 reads TGTGCCACTACGCGTACAGGGTACACTGAAGCTTTCTTT. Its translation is CATTRTGYTEAFF. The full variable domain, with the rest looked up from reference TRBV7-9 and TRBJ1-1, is DTGVSQNPRHKITKRGQNVTFRCDPISEHNRLYWYRQTLGQGPEFLTYFQNEAQLEKSRLLSDRFSAERPKGSFSTLEIQRTEQGDSAMYLCATTRTGYTEAFFGQGTRLTVV.